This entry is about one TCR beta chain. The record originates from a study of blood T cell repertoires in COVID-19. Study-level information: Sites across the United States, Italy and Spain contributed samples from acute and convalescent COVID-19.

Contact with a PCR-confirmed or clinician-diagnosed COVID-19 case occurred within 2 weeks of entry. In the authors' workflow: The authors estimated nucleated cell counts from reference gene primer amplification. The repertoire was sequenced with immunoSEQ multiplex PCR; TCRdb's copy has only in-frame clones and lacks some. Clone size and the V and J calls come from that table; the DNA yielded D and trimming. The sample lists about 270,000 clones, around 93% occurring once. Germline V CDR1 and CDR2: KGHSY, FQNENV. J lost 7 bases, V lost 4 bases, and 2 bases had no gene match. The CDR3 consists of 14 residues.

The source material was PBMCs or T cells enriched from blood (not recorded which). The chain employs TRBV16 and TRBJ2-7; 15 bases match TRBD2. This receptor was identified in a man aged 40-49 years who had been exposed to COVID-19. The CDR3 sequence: CASSPGLAGGEQYF. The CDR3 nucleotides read TGTGCCAGCAGCCCAGGACTAGCGGGAGGGGAGCAGTACTTC.